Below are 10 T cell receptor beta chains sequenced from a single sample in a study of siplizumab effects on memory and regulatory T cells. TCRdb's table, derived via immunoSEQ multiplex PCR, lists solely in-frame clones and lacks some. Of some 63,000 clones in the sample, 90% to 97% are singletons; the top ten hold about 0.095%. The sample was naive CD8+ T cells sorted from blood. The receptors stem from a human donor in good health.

The CDR3: CASSLYGPTYGYTF. The CDR3 coding sequence is TGTGCCAGCAGTTTGTATGGGCCAACTTATGGCTACACCTTC. The chain combines TRBV27 with TRBJ1-2; D is undetermined. Trimming took off 3 bases at V and 5 bases at J, with 13 bases between the two ends. This CDR3 spans 14 amino acids. Per germline, CDR1 MNHEY and CDR2 SMNVEV (reference sequence).

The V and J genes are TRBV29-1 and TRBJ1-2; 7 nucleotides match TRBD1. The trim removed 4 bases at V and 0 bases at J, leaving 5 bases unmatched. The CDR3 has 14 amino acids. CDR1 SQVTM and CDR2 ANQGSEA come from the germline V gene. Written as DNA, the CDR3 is TGCAGCGTTGGGGGACAGCCGGCTAACTATGGCTACACCTTC. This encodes CSVGGQPANYGYTF.

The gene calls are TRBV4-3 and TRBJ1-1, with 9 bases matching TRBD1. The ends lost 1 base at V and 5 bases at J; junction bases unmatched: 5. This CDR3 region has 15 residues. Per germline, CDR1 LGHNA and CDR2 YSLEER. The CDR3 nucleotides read TGCGCCAGCAGCCAAGGACAGGGGGTAGGGACTGAAGCTTTCTTT. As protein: CASSQGQGVGTEAFF.

CDR3 sequence: CASSFSPGHEQYF. CDR3 DNA: TGTGCCAGCAGTTTCAGCCCGGGCCACGAGCAGTACTTC. The rearrangement uses TRBV28 and TRBJ2-7; D gene unclear. Germline CDR1 MDHEN, CDR2 SYDVKM. The CDR3 contains 13 residues. The germline V and J ends were trimmed by 3 bases and 5 bases, with 11 bases remaining between them.

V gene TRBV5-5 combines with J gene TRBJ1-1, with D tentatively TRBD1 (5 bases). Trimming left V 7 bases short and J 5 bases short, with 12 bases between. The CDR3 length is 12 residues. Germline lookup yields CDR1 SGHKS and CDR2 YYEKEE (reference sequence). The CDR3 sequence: CASLGAGTEAFF. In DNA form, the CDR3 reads TGTGCCAGCCTCGGGGCAGGGACTGAAGCTTTCTTT.

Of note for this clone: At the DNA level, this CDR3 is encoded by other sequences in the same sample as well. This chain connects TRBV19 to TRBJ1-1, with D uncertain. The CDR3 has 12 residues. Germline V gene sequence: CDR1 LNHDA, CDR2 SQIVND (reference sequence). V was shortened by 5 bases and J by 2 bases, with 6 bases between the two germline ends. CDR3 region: CASSYRNTEAFF. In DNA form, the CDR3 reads TGTGCCAGTAGTTACAGAAACACTGAAGCTTTCTTT.

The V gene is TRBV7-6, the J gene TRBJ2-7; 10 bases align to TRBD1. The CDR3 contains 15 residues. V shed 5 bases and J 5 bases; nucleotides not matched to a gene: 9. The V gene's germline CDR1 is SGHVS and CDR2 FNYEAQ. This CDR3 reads CASSDTGTGADEQYF. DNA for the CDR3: TGTGCCAGCAGCGATACCGGGACAGGGGCCGACGAGCAGTACTTC.

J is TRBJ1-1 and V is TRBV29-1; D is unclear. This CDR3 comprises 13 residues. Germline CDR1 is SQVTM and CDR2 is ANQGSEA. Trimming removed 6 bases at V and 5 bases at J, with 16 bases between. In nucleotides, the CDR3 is TGCAGCGTGAGCGCCGGGGTGAGTACTGAAGCTTTCTTT. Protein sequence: CSVSAGVSTEAFF.

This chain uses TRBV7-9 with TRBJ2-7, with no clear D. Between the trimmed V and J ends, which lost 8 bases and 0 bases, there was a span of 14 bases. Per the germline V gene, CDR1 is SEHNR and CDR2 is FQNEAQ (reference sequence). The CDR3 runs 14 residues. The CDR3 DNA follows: TGTGCCAGCTTCGACGCCAGTGTCTCCTACGAGCAGTACTTC. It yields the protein CASFDASVSYEQYF.

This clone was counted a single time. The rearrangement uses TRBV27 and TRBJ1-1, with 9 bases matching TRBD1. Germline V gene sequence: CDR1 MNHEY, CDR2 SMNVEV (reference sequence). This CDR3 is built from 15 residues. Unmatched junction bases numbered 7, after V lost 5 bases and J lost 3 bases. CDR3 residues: CASSIQQGADTEAFF. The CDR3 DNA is TGTGCCAGCAGTATACAACAGGGGGCGGACACTGAAGCTTTCTTT.